The following is a T cell receptor beta chain sequence with its context. Its antigen is not known. The CDR3 is 16 amino acids. Germline CDR1 SNHLY, CDR2 FYNNEI. Trimming took 6 bases from V and 9 from J; bases not matched to a gene: 15. Amplification targeted TCR beta CDR3 regions from RNA transcripts. The HTBI primer set drove a first-round RT-PCR of the TCR CDR3. TCRdb recomputed calls from the multiplex PCR reads with MiXCR, one row per CDR3 protein. The table lists 650,000 to 850,000 distinct CDR3 sequences, roughly a sixth of them singletons. The sample originates from a study of T cells in Graves' hyperthyroidism and ophthalmopathy. Findings and caveats of the study: The model forecast ophthalmopathy, anticipating it by a median roughly 6.3 months before onset. Blood also showed most of the thyroid clonotypes that were expanded above 0.001.

The J gene is TRBJ2-1, the V gene TRBV2; 9 bases align to TRBD2. Input material: blood. The clonotype comes from a woman between 50 and 59 years old with Graves' hyperthyroidism that later progressed to Graves' ophthalmopathy. The CDR3 DNA sequence: TGTGCCAGCAGACAAGCGGCGGGGGGGTCTTTCGGTGAGCAGTTCTTC. As protein: CASRQAAGGSFGEQFF.